The 32 T cell receptor beta chains presented below share a single source sample, sequenced in a study of cytomegalovirus exposure and HLA in healthy donors. The PCR made use of 60 Vbeta and 13 Jbeta primers. Assay used: immunoSEQ multiplex PCR; TCRdb lists only in-frame clones, some missing. Among over 150,000 clones listed, 77% were seen once. The sequenced sample consisted of PBMCs. The receptor set was obtained from a woman aged 60-70 years in good health and CMV-seropositive.

The rearrangement uses TRBV19 and TRBJ2-7; D not certain. This CDR3 is 14 amino acids long. The V end lost 3 bases, the J end lost 0 bases, and 9 bases lay between the germline ends. Looked up from germline, CDR1 is LNHDA and CDR2 is SQIVND (reference sequence). For the CDR3, the DNA is TGTGCCAGTAGTATTCGACTCAACTCCTACGAGCAGTACTTC. Amino acid sequence: CASSIRLNSYEQYF.

The table lists this clone with a count of one. The chain joins TRBV6-6 to TRBJ2-4; TRBD1 aligns across 7 bases. The V gene end was trimmed by 10 bases and the J gene end by 12 bases; junction bases not matched to a gene: 15. The CDR3 runs 13 residues. From germline, CDR1 is MNHNY and CDR2 SVGAGI (reference sequence). The CDR3 protein is CATRGPMGDSQYF. DNA for the CDR3: TGTGCCACCAGGGGTCCCATGGGGGACAGTCAGTACTTC.

This sequence joins TRBV15 and TRBJ1-2, with TRBD1 identical over 10 bases. From germline, CDR1 is LNHNV and CDR2 YYDKDF (reference sequence). This CDR3 comprises 15 residues. The ends lost 0 bases at V and 5 bases at J; junction bases unmatched: 3. The CDR3 DNA is TGTGCCACCAGCAGAGATCTGGGACAGGGGTATGGCTACACCTTC. Its protein is CATSRDLGQGYGYTF.

This clone came up a few times. The chain recombines TRBV5-6 with TRBJ2-7; 7 bases agree with TRBD1. The CDR3 length is 13 residues. J was trimmed by 7 bases and V by 1 base; bases with no gene match: 5. Germline CDR1 and CDR2: SGHDT and YYEEEE. The CDR3 DNA reads TGTGCCAGCAGCTTGTTGCCAGGGGGTGAGCAGTACTTC. Amino acid sequence: CASSLLPGGEQYF.

This chain joins TRBV6-6 and TRBJ1-5; possible D gene TRBD1, 6 bases. There are 15 residues in the CDR3. Germline V gene data show CDR1 as MNHNY and CDR2 as SVGAGI (reference sequence). V was cut by 4 bases and J by 1 base, with 11 bases left in between. The CDR3 loop is CASSLQGNSNQPQHF. The CDR3 DNA reads as TGTGCCAGCAGTTTACAGGGAAACAGCAATCAGCCCCAGCATTTT.

This chain uses TRBV9 with TRBJ1-1, with a possible D match to TRBD1 (5 bases). Trimming shortened V by 2 bases and J by 0 bases, and 8 bases separated the two germline ends. CDR3 length equals 14 residues. Germline CDR1 and CDR2: SGDLS and YYNGEE. CDR3 DNA: TGTGCCAGCAGCGTGGGGGGGGTGAACACTGAAGCTTTCTTT. Protein sequence: CASSVGGVNTEAFF.

This clone was counted between two and nine times. The chain joins TRBV21-1 to TRBJ2-7; the table calls TRBD2, which could not be checked here. TRBV21-1 is assigned pseudogene status. The CDR3 totals 17 residues. The CDR3 region has the DNA TGTGCCAGCAGCGACTTACCGCTAGCGGGGAGCTCCTACGAGCAGTACTTC. It translates to CASSDLPLAGSSYEQYF.

V is TRBV5-1 and J is TRBJ2-7, with a weak D call TRBD1 (6 bases). The CDR3 is 13 residues long. Germline V gives CDR1 SGHRS, CDR2 YFSETQ. Deletions cut 3 bases from V and 6 bases from J, with 13 bases between. The CDR3 bases are TGCGCCAGCAGCTCTACAGGGATCGCCGAGCAGTACTTC. Encoded protein: CASSSTGIAEQYF. Variable domain in full (rest from reference TRBV5-1 and TRBJ2-7): KAGVTQTPRYLIKTRGQQVTLSCSPISGHRSVSWYQQTPGQGLQFLFEYFSETQRNKGNFPGRFSGRQFSNSRSEMNVSTLELGDSALYLCASSSTGIAEQYFGPGTRLTVT.

This chain joins TRBV5-1 and TRBJ2-1; 9 positions agree with TRBD2. The CDR3 length is 16 residues. Germline V gene sequence: CDR1 SGHRS, CDR2 YFSETQ. V lost 4 bases and J lost 2; bases outside the gene matches: 7. The CDR3 sequence is CASSEIAGAPYNEQFF. CDR3 nucleotides: TGCGCCAGCAGCGAAATAGCGGGAGCCCCCTACAATGAGCAGTTCTTC.

This clone was seen only a few times. The chain uses TRBV10-3 and TRBJ2-1; the match to TRBD2 covers 7 bases. Germline CDR1 ENHRY, CDR2 SYGVKD. This CDR3 is 14 amino acids long. V lost 7 bases, J lost 2 bases, and 5 bases stayed unmatched. The CDR3 region has the DNA TGTGCCATCATGGCTAGCGGAACCTACAATGAGCAGTTCTTC. Protein product: CAIMASGTYNEQFF.

This clone was observed a handful of times. V is TRBV18 and J is TRBJ1-1, with D possibly TRBD1 on 6 matching bases. CDR1 and CDR2 (germline): KGHSH, LQKENI. Trimming took 4 bases from V and 0 from J, leaving 9 bases between them. The CDR3 is 14 residues long. In DNA form, the CDR3 reads TGTGCCAGCTCACTTGGACAGTTGAACACTGAAGCTTTCTTT. Amino acids: CASSLGQLNTEAFF.

The sample holds one count of this clone. The chain has TRBV7-8 and TRBJ2-5; TRBD1 agrees at 11 bases. Germline CDR1 and CDR2: SGHVS and FQNEAQ. After removal of 5 bases from V and 2 bases from J, the junction contained 4 bases not matched to a gene. The CDR3 covers 15 residues. Here the CDR3 DNA reads TGTGCCAGCAGCACTGGGACAGGGGGTCAAGAGACCCAGTACTTC. Protein: CASSTGTGGQETQYF.

The chain employs TRBV30 and TRBJ1-5, with TRBD1 as a possible D gene (6 bases). Germline values: CDR1 GTSNPN, CDR2 SVGIG (reference sequence). The CDR3 is 13 residues long. The ends were cut back, 2 bases at V and 6 bases at J, with 11 bases in the middle. The CDR3 DNA reads TGTGCCTGGAGTCACAGGGCAGGTCAGCCCCAGCATTTT. It yields the protein CAWSHRAGQPQHF.

The chain links TRBV5-1 to TRBJ2-7, with 9 bases that match TRBD2. The trim removed 8 bases at V and 0 bases at J, leaving 3 bases unmatched. CDR1 and CDR2 (germline): SGHRS, YFSETQ. The CDR3 runs to 13 residues. In DNA form, the CDR3 reads TGCGCCAGTAGCGGGAGCTACTCCTACGAGCAGTACTTC. Amino acids: CASSGSYSYEQYF.

The rearrangement joins TRBV6-5 to TRBJ2-7, with 8 positions matching TRBD1. Unmatched junction bases numbered 4, after V lost 6 bases and J lost 3 bases. This CDR3 has 13 residues. The germline V gene encodes CDR1 MNHEY and CDR2 SVGAGI. The CDR3, as DNA: TGTGCCAGCAGGACAGGGGCCAACTACGAGCAGTACTTC. This sequence encodes CASRTGANYEQYF.

V is TRBV7-8 and J is TRBJ1-3; D is uncertain. CDR1 is SGHVS, CDR2 FQNEAQ, per germline. Between the trimmed V and J ends, which lost 4 bases and 4 bases, there was a span of 8 bases. The CDR3 runs 13 residues. As DNA, the CDR3 is TGTGCCAGCAGCTCATCGACAGGAAACACCATATATTTT. Protein product: CASSSSTGNTIYF.

This clone was observed once. At one end the junction does not follow the germline gene, possibly because of a read error. The chain is built from TRBV5-1 and TRBJ2-6; maybe TRBD1 (5 bases). Germline CDR1 reads SGHRS; CDR2 reads YFSETQ. This CDR3 has 15 residues. CDR3 nucleotides: TGCGCCAGCAGCTTGGCGGGCTCTGGGGCCAACGGCCTGACTTTC. Translating it yields CASSLAGSGANGLTF.

This clone was counted a single time. J is TRBJ2-7 and V is TRBV6-5; 9 bases agree with TRBD1. From germline, CDR1 is MNHEY and CDR2 SVGAGI. Trimming cost V 6 bases and J 2 bases; bases outside gene matches: 5. The length of the CDR3 is 14 residues. CDR3 protein: CASRSGTGPYEQYF. In DNA, the CDR3 is TGTGCCAGCAGATCCGGGACAGGGCCCTACGAGCAGTACTTC.

The chain combines TRBV4-2 with TRBJ2-5, with 8 bases matching TRBD1. Looked up from germline, CDR1 is LGHNA and CDR2 is YNFKEQ. This CDR3 spans 16 amino acids. Trimming cost V 3 bases and J 1 base; bases outside gene matches: 7. The CDR3 coding sequence is TGTGCCAGCAGCCACAAGGACGGGACAGGCCAAGAGACCCAGTACTTC. This codes for CASSHKDGTGQETQYF.

The rearrangement joins TRBV28 to TRBJ1-4; TRBD1 matches 8 bases. This CDR3 contains 14 residues. The ends lost 4 bases at V and 7 bases at J; junction bases unmatched: 5. Looked up from germline, CDR1 is MDHEN and CDR2 is SYDVKM. The CDR3 loop reads CASSSPDRAEKLFF. In nucleotides, the CDR3 is TGTGCCAGCAGTTCTCCGGACAGGGCTGAAAAACTGTTTTTT.

The chain recombines TRBV15 with TRBJ2-7; 12 bases are shared with TRBD1. This CDR3 spans 15 amino acids. J was trimmed by 4 bases and V by 1 base; bases with no gene match: 2. From germline, CDR1 is LNHNV and CDR2 YYDKDF (reference sequence). In DNA, the CDR3 is TGTGCCACCAGCAGAGGGGACAGGGGGCAATACGAGCAGTACTTC. Translating gives CATSRGDRGQYEQYF.

The rearrangement uses TRBV28 and TRBJ1-2, with a weak D call TRBD1 (5 bases). This CDR3 is built from 15 residues. The germline gives CDR1 MDHEN, CDR2 SYDVKM. The ends were cut back, 5 bases at V and 4 bases at J, with 17 bases in the middle. The CDR3 is CASSPLPGIPYGYTF. The DNA for the CDR3 is TGTGCCAGCAGTCCCCTTCCAGGGATCCCCTATGGCTACACCTTC.

V usage is TRBV6-6 and J usage is TRBJ2-3, with D perhaps TRBD2 (5 bases). The CDR3 has 15 residues. V lost 2 bases and J 6 bases, leaving 15 bases between the germline ends. The germline gives CDR1 MNHNY, CDR2 SVGAGI (reference sequence). CDR3 bases: TGTGCCAGCAGTTACGGCGTGGGCCGAGGGGATACGCAGTATTTT. Amino acid sequence: CASSYGVGRGDTQYF.

The chain links TRBV28 to TRBJ1-6; no clear D. Deletions cut 8 bases from V and 5 bases from J, with 10 bases between. The CDR3 has 13 amino acids. The V gene's germline CDR1 is MDHEN and CDR2 SYDVKM. CDR3: CASQTGNNSPLHF. The DNA for the CDR3 is TGTGCCAGCCAGACGGGAAATAATTCACCCCTCCACTTT.

This clone occurred once. The chain has TRBV13 and TRBJ1-2; 11 bases fit TRBD1. This CDR3 spans 17 amino acids. Per the germline V gene, CDR1 is PRHDT and CDR2 is FYEKMQ (reference sequence). Losses at the gene ends were 5 bases for V and 2 bases for J; bases not matched to a gene: 10. CDR3 loop: CASSLGGQGAVNYGYTF. In DNA form, the CDR3 reads TGTGCCAGCAGCCTGGGCGGACAGGGGGCGGTCAACTATGGCTACACCTTC.

This clone was seen only a few times. DNA of the CDR3: TGTGCCAGCAACCTACAGGGGAGGCCCACCGGGGAGCTGTTTTTT. Amino acids: CASNLQGRPTGELFF. V usage is TRBV27 and J usage is TRBJ2-2, with a weak D call TRBD1 (7 bases). The germline gives CDR1 MNHEY, CDR2 SMNVEV (reference sequence). Trimming pared 7 bases from V and 4 bases from J, leaving 16 bases between. The CDR3 consists of 15 residues.

This clone was found a few times. At the DNA level, this CDR3 is encoded by other sequences in the same sample as well. CDR3 sequence reads: CASSVTTEPYEQYF. In DNA form, the CDR3 reads TGTGCCAGCAGCGTGACGACAGAGCCCTACGAGCAGTACTTC. This chain connects TRBV9 to TRBJ2-7, with a possible D match to TRBD1 (5 bases). This CDR3 is 14 amino acids long. The germline V gene encodes CDR1 SGDLS and CDR2 YYNGEE. V was cut by 2 bases and J by 2 bases, with 11 bases left in between.

The chain is built from TRBV19 and TRBJ1-5, with unresolved D. This CDR3 is 15 amino acids long. Trimming cost V 5 bases and J 4 bases, with 15 bases left between them. Germline V gives CDR1 LNHDA, CDR2 SQIVND (reference sequence). DNA of the CDR3: TGTGCCAGTAGTTTCTCCGACACTGGGAATCAGCCCCAGCATTTT. Residues: CASSFSDTGNQPQHF. Drawing the rest from reference TRBV19 and TRBJ1-5, the complete variable domain is DGGITQSPKYLFRKEGQNVTLSCEQNLNHDAMYWYRQDPGQGLRLIYYSQIVNDFQKGDIAEGYSVSREKKESFPLTVTSAQKNPTAFYLCASSFSDTGNQPQHFGDGTRLSIL.

Only a few counts were recorded for this clone. This chain connects TRBV11-2 to TRBJ2-5; 10 nucleotides match TRBD1. The CDR3 totals 17 residues. The germline CDR1 and CDR2 sequences are SGHAT and FQNNGV. With 1 base clipped from V and 5 bases from J, the junction kept 10 bases outside the gene matches. CDR3 sequence: CASSLGPTGGVMETQYF. The CDR3 coding sequence is TGTGCCAGCAGCTTAGGGCCGACAGGGGGCGTCATGGAGACCCAGTACTTC.

This clone was picked up a small number of times. The V gene is TRBV6-4, the J gene TRBJ1-1; possibly TRBD1 for D (5 bases). V lost 7 bases to trimming and J lost 4 bases, with 16 bases between them. The CDR3 consists of 14 residues. CDR1 and CDR2 (germline): MRHNA, SNTAGT. The CDR3 is CASINRQSGTEAFF. The CDR3, as DNA: TGTGCCAGCATTAACCGACAGTCGGGCACTGAAGCTTTCTTT.

This clone was recorded a few times. The genes are TRBV6-1 and TRBJ1-5, with unresolved D. This CDR3 spans 14 amino acids. Germline CDR1 is MNHNS and CDR2 is SASEGT. Trimming removed 7 bases at V and 3 bases at J, with 13 bases between. The CDR3 DNA sequence: TGTGCCAGCACCACAACCCAGATCAATCAGCCCCAGCATTTT. Translated: CASTTTQINQPQHF.

This sequence joins TRBV27 and TRBJ2-7, with D perhaps matching TRBD1 (5 bases). Trimming removed 6 bases from V and 4 bases from J, with 16 bases in between. From germline, CDR1 is MNHEY and CDR2 SMNVEV (reference sequence). The CDR3 has 14 amino acids. The CDR3 spells CASSSSVGPYEQYF. The CDR3, as DNA: TGTGCCAGCAGCTCCAGTGTGGGGCCATACGAGCAGTACTTC.